This T cell receptor beta chain is from a study of shared clonotypes between healthy human individuals. Concerning this clone itself: Its antigen remains unknown.

Measured with immunoSEQ multiplex PCR; TCRdb has only the in-frame clones, and not every one. The sample yields 500,000 to 550,000 clones, approximately 95% seen once. The V gene end was trimmed by 4 bases and the J gene end by 3 bases; junction bases not matched to a gene: 11. The V gene's germline CDR1 is SGHAT and CDR2 FQDESV (reference sequence). The CDR3 has 16 residues. Each sample came from a Caucasian adult donor living in Nashville, Tennessee. Overall study results and limits: In this cohort, only blood was sampled, and tissue repertoires likely differ. In contrast to clonotypes shared by all four donors, non-shared clonotypes had lower generation probabilities.

The receptor was isolated from a woman aged 25 to 45 in good health. This chain uses TRBV11-1 with TRBJ2-5, with 7 bases matching TRBD2. Sequencing was performed on naive CD4+ T cells sorted from blood. Described subset: CD45RA+ positively selected. CDR3 bases: TGTGCCAGCAGCTCCGAGGGAGGGAACACCAAAGAGACCCAGTACTTC. It translates to CASSSEGGNTKETQYF. Full variable domain (rest looked up from reference TRBV11-1 and TRBJ2-5): EAEVAQSPRYKITEKSQAVAFWCDPISGHATLYWYRQILGQGPELLVQFQDESVVDDSQLPKDRFSAERLKGVDSTLKIQPAELGDSAMYLCASSSEGGNTKETQYFGPGTRLLVL.